A single sample is the source of the 19 T cell receptor beta chains below, sequenced in a study of vaccination effects on CD4 cells after COVID-19. ViraFEST assay sequencing came after antigen-specific CD4+ T cells were expanded with viral peptide pools. Scientists isolated CD4+ T cells after a roughly 9-day culture period ended. All study participants received two doses of BNT162b2 or mRNA-1273 vaccine. No antigen has been identified for these receptors. TCRdb's table, derived via immunoSEQ multiplex PCR, lists solely in-frame clones and lacks some. Here the sample spans about 60,000 clones, just under 80% being singletons. The sample in question was CD4+ T cells from PBMCs cultured with HCoV-OC43 spike peptides, obtained after COVID-19 vaccination. The sample's subset: HCoV-OC43 spike overlapping peptide pool stimulation. These receptors all come from a human donor who received a COVID-19 vaccine.

J is TRBJ2-3 and V is TRBV5-8; D gene unclear. The CDR3 is 15 amino acids. CDR1 SGHTS and CDR2 YDEGEE come from the germline V gene. V lost 7 bases, J lost 2 bases, and 17 bases lay in between. The CDR3 protein is CASPSVGRITDTQYF. DNA of the CDR3: TGTGCCAGCCCTTCTGTCGGCAGAATCACAGATACGCAGTATTTT.

This sequence joins TRBV5-1 and TRBJ2-7, with 7 bases lining up with TRBD1. This CDR3 has 15 amino acids. CDR1 SGHRS and CDR2 YFSETQ come from the germline V gene. The J segment lost 1 base and the V segment lost 1 base, leaving 5 bases of the junction unmatched. DNA of the CDR3: TGCGCCAGCAGCTTGCAGGGGGACGGTTCCTACGAGCAGTACGTC. Translated: CASSLQGDGSYEQYV.

J is TRBJ2-5 and V is TRBV10-2, with D possibly TRBD1 on 5 matching bases. CDR3 length: 13 amino acids. V lost 6 bases and J 0 bases, leaving 8 bases between the germline ends. Germline V lookup: CDR1 WSHSY, CDR2 SAAADI. CDR3 DNA: TGCGCCAGCAGGGCGACAGACCAAGAGACCCAGTACTTC. Amino acids: CASRATDQETQYF.

This chain uses TRBV5-1 with TRBJ1-3, with a tentative D call TRBD1 (6 bases). The CDR3 has 16 amino acids. V was cut by 4 bases and J by 4 bases, with 18 bases left in between. Germline V CDR1 and CDR2: SGHRS, YFSETQ. The CDR3 nucleotides are TGCGCCAGCAGCCCCTTCGGGGGGCCGGGGGGAAACACCATATATTTT. It yields the protein CASSPFGGPGGNTIYF.

V usage is TRBV19 and J usage is TRBJ1-4; D may be TRBD1 (5 bases). The germline V gene has CDR1 LNHDA and CDR2 SQIVND (reference sequence). The V end lost 3 bases, the J end lost 8 bases, and 13 bases lay between the germline ends. CDR3 length: 14 amino acids. CDR3 residues: CASSISRVREKLFF. The CDR3 nucleotides read TGTGCCAGTAGTATTTCCAGGGTACGCGAAAAACTGTTTTTT.

The V gene is TRBV6-2 or TRBV6-3, the J gene TRBJ2-1, with 9 bases matching TRBD1. Germline V gives CDR1 MNHEY, CDR2 SVGEGT. Germline trimming cut 0 bases from V and 3 bases from J; bases unmatched to any gene: 6. This CDR3 contains 17 residues. This chain's CDR3 is CASSYSAGQGDYNEQFF. The DNA of the CDR3 is TGTGCCAGCAGTTACTCCGCGGGACAGGGTGACTACAATGAGCAGTTCTTC.

The gene calls are TRBV10-1 and TRBJ1-5; D ambiguous. Trimming took 0 bases from V and 2 from J, leaving 5 bases between them. Germline V lookup: CDR1 WNHNN, CDR2 SYGVQD (reference sequence). CDR3 length equals 14 residues. CDR3 DNA: TGCGCCAGCAGTGAGTCGCCGGGCAATCAGCCCCAGCATTTT. Residues: CASSESPGNQPQHF.

This sequence joins TRBV19 and TRBJ2-2; 7 bases are a match to TRBD2. Germline loops: CDR1 LNHDA, CDR2 SQIVND (reference sequence). The CDR3 extends over 13 amino acids. Unmatched junction bases numbered 3, after V lost 6 bases and J lost 5 bases. CDR3 region: CASSRGGTGELFF. CDR3 DNA sequence: TGTGCCAGTAGCCGCGGGGGAACCGGGGAGCTGTTTTTT.

The chain uses TRBV9 and TRBJ1-2; possibly TRBD1 for D (6 bases). V shed 3 bases and J shed 3 bases, with 18 bases lying between them. Germline V gives CDR1 SGDLS, CDR2 YYNGEE. The CDR3 length is 16 residues. The DNA of the CDR3 is TGTGCCAGCAGCGCATCCTCGAGGGGGGGAGACTATGGCTACACCTTC. Translation: CASSASSRGGDYGYTF.

This clone has just a few counts. The chain employs TRBV19 and TRBJ1-5, with D possibly matching TRBD1 (6 bases). The CDR3 contains 15 residues. The V end lost 6 bases, the J end lost 5 bases, and 17 bases lay between the germline ends. CDR1 is LNHDA, CDR2 SQIVND, per germline (reference sequence). CDR3 bases: TGTGCCAGTAGGACGTCGGTAGGGGGGTATCAGCCCCAGCATTTT. Translation gives CASRTSVGGYQPQHF.

CDR3 protein: CASNSWGPFGQPQHF. CDR3 bases: TGTGCCTCGAACTCTTGGGGCCCCTTCGGGCAGCCCCAGCATTTT. V is TRBV30 and J is TRBJ1-5; TRBD1 might be the D (5 bases). The V end was cut by 7 bases, the J end by 7 bases, with 23 bases between. Germline V gives CDR1 GTSNPN, CDR2 SVGIG (reference sequence). The CDR3 has 15 amino acids.

The rearrangement joins TRBV19 to TRBJ1-2, with D possibly TRBD1 on 6 matching bases. The CDR3 contains 15 residues. Germline V gene data show CDR1 as LNHDA and CDR2 as SQIVND (reference sequence). The V gene lost 4 bases and the J gene lost 2 bases, with 14 bases spanning the gap. DNA of the CDR3: TGTGCCAGTAGTAGGGACACTTCGGTCAACTATGGCTACACCTTC. Encoded protein: CASSRDTSVNYGYTF.

CDR3 sequence: CATGGRGTDTQYF. DNA of the CDR3: TGTGCCACCGGGGGGAGGGGCACAGATACGCAGTATTTT. The V and J genes are TRBV24-1 and TRBJ2-3; 7 bases are shared with TRBD2. Germline assignment: CDR1 KGHDR and CDR2 SFDVKD. This CDR3 has 13 residues. Trimming took 9 bases from V and 1 from J; bases not matched to a gene: 3.

The chain has TRBV30 and TRBJ2-2; D gene ambiguous. Deletions cut 0 bases from V and 7 bases from J, with 6 bases between. Germline V gene data show CDR1 as GTSNPN and CDR2 as SVGIG (reference sequence). The CDR3 runs 12 residues. CDR3 DNA sequence: TGTGCCTGGAGTGTACGTAACGGGGAGCTGTTTTTT. It codes for CAWSVRNGELFF.

V gene TRBV2 combines with J gene TRBJ2-5; D may correspond to TRBD1 or TRBD2 (5 bases each). Trimming removed 6 bases at V and 3 bases at J, with 23 bases between. This CDR3 spans 17 amino acids. The V gene's germline CDR1 is SNHLY and CDR2 FYNNEI. The CDR3 region has the DNA TGTGCCAGCAGACAAACCGGGACCCACGAGTCCAAAGAGACCCAGTACTTC. This encodes CASRQTGTHESKETQYF.

The rearrangement joins TRBV5-1 to TRBJ2-5; 12 nucleotides match TRBD2. V lost 0 bases, J lost 4 bases, and 7 bases stayed unmatched. The CDR3 totals 17 residues. Germline V gene sequence: CDR1 SGHRS, CDR2 YFSETQ. CDR3 sequence: CASSLASGGALRETQYF. In nucleotides, the CDR3 is TGCGCCAGCAGCTTGGCTAGCGGGGGGGCTCTGAGAGAGACCCAGTACTTC.

This chain connects TRBV20-1 to TRBJ1-6; 7 nucleotides line up with TRBD1. The CDR3 runs 11 residues. The ends lost 3 bases at V and 14 bases at J; junction bases unmatched: 4. The germline gives CDR1 DFQATT, CDR2 SNEGSKA (reference sequence). Here the CDR3 DNA reads TGCAGTGCTAGGACAGGGTTTACCCTCCACTTT. Encoded protein: CSARTGFTLHF.

This chain uses TRBV6-1 with TRBJ2-7; 13 bases fit TRBD2. Germline V gives CDR1 MNHNS, CDR2 SASEGT. The CDR3 contains 15 residues. With V trimmed by 2 bases and J by 2 bases, 0 bases remained unmatched. The CDR3 reads CASSETSGGAYEQYV. The DNA of the CDR3 is TGTGCCAGCAGTGAAACTAGCGGGGGGGCCTACGAGCAGTACGTC.

The rearrangement joins TRBV4-1 to TRBJ2-5, with D perhaps given as TRBD1 or TRBD2 (5 bases each). V was clipped by 4 bases and J by 2 bases, with 20 bases between them. Germline V gene lookup returns CDR1 MGHRA and CDR2 YSYEKL. This CDR3 contains 17 residues. The CDR3 region is CASSPRSPGTQQETQYF. The CDR3 DNA follows: TGCGCCAGCAGCCCCCGGTCACCAGGGACCCAACAAGAGACCCAGTACTTC.